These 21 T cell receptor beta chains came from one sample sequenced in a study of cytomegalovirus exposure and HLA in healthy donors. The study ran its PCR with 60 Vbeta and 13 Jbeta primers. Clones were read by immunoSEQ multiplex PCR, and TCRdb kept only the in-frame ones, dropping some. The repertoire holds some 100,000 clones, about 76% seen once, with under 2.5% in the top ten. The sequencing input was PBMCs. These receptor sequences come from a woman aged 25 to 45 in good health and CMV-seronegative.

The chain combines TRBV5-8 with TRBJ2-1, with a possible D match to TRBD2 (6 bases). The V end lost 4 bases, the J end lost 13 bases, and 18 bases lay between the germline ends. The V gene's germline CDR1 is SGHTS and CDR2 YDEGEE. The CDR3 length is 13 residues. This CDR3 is CASSPTPGGHQFF. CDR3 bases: TGTGCCAGCAGCCCAACCCCCGGAGGGCATCAGTTCTTC.

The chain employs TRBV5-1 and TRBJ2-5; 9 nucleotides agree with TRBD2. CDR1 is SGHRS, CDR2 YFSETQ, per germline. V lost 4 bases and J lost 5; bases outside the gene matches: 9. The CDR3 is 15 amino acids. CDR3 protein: CASSDSGTSSETQYF. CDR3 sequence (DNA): TGCGCCAGCAGCGACTCAGGGACTAGCAGTGAGACCCAGTACTTC.

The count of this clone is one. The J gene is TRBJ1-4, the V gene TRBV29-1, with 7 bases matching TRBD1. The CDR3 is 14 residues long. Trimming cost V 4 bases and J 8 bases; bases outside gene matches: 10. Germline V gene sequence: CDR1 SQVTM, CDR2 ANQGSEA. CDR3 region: CSVGMTGLKEKLFF. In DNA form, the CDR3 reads TGCAGCGTTGGGATGACAGGGTTGAAAGAAAAACTGTTTTTT.

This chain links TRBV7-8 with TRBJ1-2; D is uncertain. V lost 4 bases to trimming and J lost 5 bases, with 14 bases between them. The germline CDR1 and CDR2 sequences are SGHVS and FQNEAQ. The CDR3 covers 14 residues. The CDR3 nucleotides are TGTGCCAGCAGCTCCACTGGAGCCTCTTATGGCTACACCTTC. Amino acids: CASSSTGASYGYTF.

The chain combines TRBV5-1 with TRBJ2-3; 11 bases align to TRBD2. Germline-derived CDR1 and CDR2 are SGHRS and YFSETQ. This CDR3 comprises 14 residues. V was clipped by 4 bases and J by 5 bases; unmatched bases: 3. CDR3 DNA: TGCGCCAGCAGCCCTAGCGGGAGGATAGATACGCAGTATTTT. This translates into CASSPSGRIDTQYF.

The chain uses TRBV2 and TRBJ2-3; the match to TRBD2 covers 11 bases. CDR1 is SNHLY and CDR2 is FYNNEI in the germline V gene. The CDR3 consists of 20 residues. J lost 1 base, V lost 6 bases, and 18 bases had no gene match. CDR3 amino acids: CASRPGVIAGGRGGTDTQYF. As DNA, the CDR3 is TGTGCCAGCAGGCCCGGGGTAATAGCGGGAGGGCGGGGAGGCACAGATACGCAGTATTTT.

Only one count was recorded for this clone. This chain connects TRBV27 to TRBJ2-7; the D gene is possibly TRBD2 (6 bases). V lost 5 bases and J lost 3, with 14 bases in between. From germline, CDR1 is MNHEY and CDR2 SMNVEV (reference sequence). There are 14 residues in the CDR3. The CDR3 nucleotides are TGTGCCAGCAGTCTTCGACTCGGGAGCTACGAGCAGTACTTC. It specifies CASSLRLGSYEQYF.

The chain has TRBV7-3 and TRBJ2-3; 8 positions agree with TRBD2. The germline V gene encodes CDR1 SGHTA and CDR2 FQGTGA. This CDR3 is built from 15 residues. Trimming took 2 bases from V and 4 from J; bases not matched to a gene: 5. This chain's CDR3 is CASSLAGLGADTQYF. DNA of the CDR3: TGTGCCAGCAGCTTAGCGGGACTAGGGGCAGATACGCAGTATTTT. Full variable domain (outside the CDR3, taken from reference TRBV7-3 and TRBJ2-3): GAGVSQTPSNKVTEKGKYVELRCDPISGHTALYWYRQSLGQGPEFLIYFQGTGAADDSGLPNDRFFAVRPEGSVSTLKIQRTERGDSAVYLCASSLAGLGADTQYFGPGTRLTVL.

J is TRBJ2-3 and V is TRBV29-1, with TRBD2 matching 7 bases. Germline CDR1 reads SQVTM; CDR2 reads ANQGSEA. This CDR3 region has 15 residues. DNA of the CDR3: TGCATCACGAGGCGGGAGATCCGTGGCACAGATACGCAGTATTTT. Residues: CITRREIRGTDTQYF.

For the CDR3, the DNA is TGTGCCAGCAGCGTAGCGGGACTAGCTTTTAACGAGCAGTACTTC. Its translation is CASSVAGLAFNEQYF. This sequence joins TRBV9 and TRBJ2-7, with 9 bases that match TRBD2. After removal of 0 bases from V and 5 bases from J, the junction contained 6 bases not matched to a gene. This CDR3 spans 15 amino acids. Germline values: CDR1 SGDLS, CDR2 YYNGEE.

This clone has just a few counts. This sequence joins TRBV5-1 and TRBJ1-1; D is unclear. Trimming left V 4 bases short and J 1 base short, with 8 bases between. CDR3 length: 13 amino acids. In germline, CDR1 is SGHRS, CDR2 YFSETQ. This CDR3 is CASSVRENTEAFF. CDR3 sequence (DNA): TGCGCCAGCAGCGTGAGAGAGAACACTGAAGCTTTCTTT. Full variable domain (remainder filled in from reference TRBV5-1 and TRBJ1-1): KAGVTQTPRYLIKTRGQQVTLSCSPISGHRSVSWYQQTPGQGLQFLFEYFSETQRNKGNFPGRFSGRQFSNSRSEMNVSTLELGDSALYLCASSVRENTEAFFGQGTRLTVV.

CDR3 protein: CASSGLSADFYNEQFF. CDR3 coding DNA: TGTGCCAGCAGCGGATTGTCAGCGGACTTTTACAATGAGCAGTTCTTC. The V gene is TRBV25-1, the J gene TRBJ2-1; TRBD2 is a possible D gene (5 bases). The CDR3 length is 16 residues. The germline CDR1 and CDR2 sequences are MGHDK and SYGVNS. V was trimmed by 6 bases and J by 4 bases, leaving 19 bases between them.

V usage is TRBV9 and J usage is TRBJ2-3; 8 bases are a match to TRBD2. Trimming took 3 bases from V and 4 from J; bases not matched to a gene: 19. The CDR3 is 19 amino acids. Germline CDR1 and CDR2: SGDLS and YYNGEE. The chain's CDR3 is CASSERWIRAGVWADTQYF. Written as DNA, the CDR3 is TGTGCCAGCAGCGAGAGATGGATCCGAGCGGGAGTGTGGGCAGATACGCAGTATTTT.

The CDR3 region is CASSQFRVGDTEAFF. The CDR3 coding sequence is TGTGCCAGCAGCCAGTTCCGGGTAGGGGACACTGAAGCTTTCTTT. This chain connects TRBV14 to TRBJ1-1; a weak D match, TRBD1 (5 bases). Trimming removed 3 bases at V and 3 bases at J, with 14 bases between. The CDR3 is 15 residues long. Germline V gene data show CDR1 as SGHDN and CDR2 as FVKESK.

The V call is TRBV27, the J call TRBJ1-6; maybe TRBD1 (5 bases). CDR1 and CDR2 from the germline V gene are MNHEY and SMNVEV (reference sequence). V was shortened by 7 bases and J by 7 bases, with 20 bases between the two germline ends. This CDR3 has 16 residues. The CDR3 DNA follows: TGTGCCAGCACCCGGTTTAGGGGTGGAGTAAATTCACCCCTCCACTTT. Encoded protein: CASTRFRGGVNSPLHF.

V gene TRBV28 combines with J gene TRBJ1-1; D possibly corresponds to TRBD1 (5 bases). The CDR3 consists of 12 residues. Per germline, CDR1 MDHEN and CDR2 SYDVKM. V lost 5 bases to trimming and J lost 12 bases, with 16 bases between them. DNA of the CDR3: TGTGCCAGCAGTCGGGGGGGACCAAGACCTTTCTTT. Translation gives CASSRGGPRPFF. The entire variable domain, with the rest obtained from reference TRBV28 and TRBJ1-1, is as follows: DVKVTQSSRYLVKRTGEKVFLECVQDMDHENMFWYRQDPGLGLRLIYFSYDVKMKEKGDIPEGYSVSREKKERFSLILESASTNQTSMYLCASSRGGPRPFFGQGTRLTVV.

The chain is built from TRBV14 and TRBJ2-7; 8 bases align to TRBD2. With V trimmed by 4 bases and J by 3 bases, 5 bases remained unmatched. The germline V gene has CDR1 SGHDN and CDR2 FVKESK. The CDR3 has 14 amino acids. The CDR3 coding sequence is TGTGCCAGCAGCCCCCGGACTAGCTTCTACGAGCAGTACTTC. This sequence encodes CASSPRTSFYEQYF. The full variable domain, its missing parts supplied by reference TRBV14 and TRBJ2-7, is EAGVTQFPSHSVIEKGQTVTLRCDPISGHDNLYWYRRVMGKEIKFLLHFVKESKQDESGMPNNRFLAERTGGTYSTLKVQPAELEDSGVYFCASSPRTSFYEQYFGPGTRLTVT.

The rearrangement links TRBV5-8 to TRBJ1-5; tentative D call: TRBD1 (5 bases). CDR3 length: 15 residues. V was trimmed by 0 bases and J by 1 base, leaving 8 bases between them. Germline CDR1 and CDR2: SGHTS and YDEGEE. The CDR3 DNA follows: TGTGCCAGCAGCTTGGAAGGGGCGAGCAATCAGCCCCAGCATTTT. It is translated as CASSLEGASNQPQHF.

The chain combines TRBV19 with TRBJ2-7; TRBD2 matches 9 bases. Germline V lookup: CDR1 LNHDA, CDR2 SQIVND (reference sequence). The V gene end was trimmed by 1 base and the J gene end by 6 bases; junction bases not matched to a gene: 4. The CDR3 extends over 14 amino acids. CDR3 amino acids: CASSIGAGGSEQYF. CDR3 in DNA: TGTGCCAGTAGTATAGGAGCGGGAGGATCCGAGCAGTACTTC.

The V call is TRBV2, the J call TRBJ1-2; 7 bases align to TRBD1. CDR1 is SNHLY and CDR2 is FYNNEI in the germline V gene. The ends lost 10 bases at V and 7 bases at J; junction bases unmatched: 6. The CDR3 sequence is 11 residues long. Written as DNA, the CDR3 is TGTGCCACCCGAGACAGGGCTGGCTACACCTTC. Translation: CATRDRAGYTF. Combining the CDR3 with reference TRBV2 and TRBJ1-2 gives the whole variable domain EPEVTQTPSHQVTQMGQEVILRCVPISNHLYFYWYRQILGQKVEFLVSFYNNEISEKSEIFDDQFSVERPDGSNFTLKIRSTKLEDSAMYFCATRDRAGYTFGSGTRLTVV.

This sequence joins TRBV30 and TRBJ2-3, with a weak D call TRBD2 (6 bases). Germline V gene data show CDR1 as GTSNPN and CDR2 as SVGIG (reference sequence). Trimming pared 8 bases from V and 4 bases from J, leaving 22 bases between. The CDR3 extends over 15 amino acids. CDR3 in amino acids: CARLPGRRTADTQYF. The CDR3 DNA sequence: TGTGCCCGCCTCCCTGGGAGGAGAACGGCAGATACGCAGTATTTT.